This TCR beta chain was documented in a study of beta chain features in type 1 diabetes. Reverse transcription of all isolated RNA meant that expressed TCRB transcripts were sequenced. Sequenced by immunoSEQ multiplex PCR; TCRdb stores in-frame clones only, minus some. Among 600,000 to 650,000 clones, around 15% were seen once, and the ten largest hold roughly 0.098%. CDR3 size: 15 residues. With 0 bases clipped from V and 1 base from J, the junction kept 2 bases outside the gene matches. The germline V gene encodes CDR1 MNHEY and CDR2 SVGAGI. The chain carries TRBV6-5 and TRBJ1-1; TRBD1 agrees at 7 bases. The sequenced material came from naive CD4+ T cells from blood. This TCR was recovered from a young man in good health. The CDR3 protein is CASSYSNRGNTEAFF. The CDR3 coding sequence is TGTGCCAGCAGTTACTCTAACAGGGGGAACACTGAAGCTTTCTTT.